These T cell receptor beta chains were read from a single sample in a study of T cells in Graves' hyperthyroidism and ophthalmopathy. One entry per CDR3 protein, called by TCRdb with MiXCR from the multiplex PCR reads. The repertoire holds about 420,000 distinct CDR3 sequences, approximately 13% seen once, with less than 6.5% in the top ten. Sequencing was carried out using blood. These receptors all come from a woman aged 18-29 years with Graves' hyperthyroidism. Both conserved end residues are part of each CDR3. A D gene is named only where the DNA matches it firmly. Where a row states a size, it is once, few, many or the class of an expanded clone; other rows omit it.

clone size	J gene	D gene	V gene	CDR3 protein	CDR3 DNA
.	TRBJ2-3	.	TRBV5-1	CASGNGRDTQYF	TGCGCCAGCGGTAACGGAAGAGATACGCAGTATTTT
.	TRBJ2-5	TRBD1	TRBV7-6	CASSGGSGGLETQYF	TGTGCCAGCAGCGGGGGGTCAGGGGGCTTGGAGACCCAGTACTTC
.	TRBJ2-3	.	TRBV19	CASSIAAGNTDTQYF	TGTGCCAGTAGTATAGCCGCCGGAAACACAGATACGCAGTATTTT
many	TRBJ2-7	.	TRBV11-2	CASSLVIGALEQYF	TGTGCCAGCAGCTTAGTTATAGGGGCCCTCGAGCAGTACTTC
few	TRBJ2-3	TRBD1	TRBV18	CASSPPTGKGTDTQYF	TGTGCCAGCTCACCACCGACAGGGAAAGGCACAGATACGCAGTATTTT
many	TRBJ2-7	.	TRBV6-6	CASSYKGSAAGQDEQYF	TGTGCCAGCAGTTACAAGGGGTCGGCAGCGGGACAAGACGAGCAGTACTTC
few	TRBJ2-1	TRBD2	TRBV30	CAWSSGTIYNEQFF	TGTGCCTGGAGTTCGGGGACTATTTACAATGAGCAGTTCTTC
.	TRBJ1-3	TRBD1	TRBV7-8	CASSPLSQGATSGNTIYF	TGTGCCAGCAGCCCCCTCAGCCAGGGGGCCACCTCTGGAAACACCATATATTTT
.	TRBJ2-6	TRBD1	TRBV7-9	CASSRGDRGRLGGANVLTF	TGTGCCAGCAGCCGAGGGGACAGGGGGCGTCTTGGAGGGGCCAACGTCCTGACTTTC
many	TRBJ2-1	TRBD2	TRBV29-1	CSVDPWLAGVKGNEQFF	TGCAGCGTTGATCCGTGGCTAGCGGGAGTCAAGGGTAATGAGCAGTTCTTC
.	TRBJ2-3	TRBD2	TRBV7-2	CASSFEREGRGDTQYF	TGTGCCAGCAGCTTCGAGCGGGAGGGTAGGGGAGATACGCAGTATTTT
many	TRBJ2-2	TRBD1	TRBV7-2	CASSQDRGTGELFF	TGTGCCAGCAGCCAGGACAGGGGGACCGGGGAGCTGTTTTTT
many	TRBJ2-1	TRBD1	TRBV18	CASSGTGDEQFF	TGTGCCAGCTCAGGGACAGGGGATGAGCAGTTCTTC
.	TRBJ1-1	.	TRBV3-1	CASSQSRRGYTEAFF	TGTGCCAGCAGCCAATCAAGGCGGGGATACACTGAAGCTTTCTTT
.	TRBJ2-2	.	TRBV6-5	CASSYRTVTGELFF	TGTGCCAGCAGTTACAGGACAGTCACCGGGGAGCTGTTTTTT
few	TRBJ1-5	TRBD1	TRBV5-1	CASSLEGTGSGQPQHF	TGCGCCAGCAGCTTGGAGGGGACAGGGAGCGGGCAGCCCCAGCATTTT
few	TRBJ1-3	TRBD1	TRBV6-1	CASSPLGQGNTIYF	TGTGCCAGCAGTCCCCTCGGACAGGGGAACACCATATATTTT
few	TRBJ2-1	TRBD2	TRBV19	CASSIGTSGIYNEQFF	TGTGCCAGTAGTATAGGGACTAGCGGGATCTACAATGAGCAGTTCTTC
.	TRBJ2-7	TRBD2	TRBV4-1	CASSQGWGGSGGEQYF	TGCGCCAGCAGCCAAGGCTGGGGGGGGTCTGGGGGCGAGCAGTACTTC
few	TRBJ2-2	.	TRBV10-3	CAQGREAGELFF	TGTGCCCAGGGGCGGGAAGCCGGGGAGCTGTTTTTT
few	TRBJ2-7	TRBD1	TRBV29-1	CSVVGQAYEQYF	TGCAGCGTTGTTGGACAGGCCTACGAGCAGTACTTC
many	TRBJ2-7	.	TRBV28	CASSSGFRGDSYEQYF	TGTGCCAGCAGCTCCGGCTTTAGGGGCGACTCCTACGAGCAGTACTTC
many	TRBJ2-3	.	TRBV29-1	CSVERGADTQYF	TGCAGCGTTGAAAGGGGAGCAGATACGCAGTATTTT
few	TRBJ2-3	TRBD2	TRBV7-9	CASSPYRLAGGGRGTDTQYF	TGTGCCAGCAGCCCTTATCGACTAGCGGGGGGGGGCCGTGGCACAGATACGCAGTATTTT
many	TRBJ2-1	TRBD1	TRBV7-9	CASSLTLTGGTHNEQFF	TGTGCCAGCAGCCTCACACTGACAGGGGGAACTCACAATGAGCAGTTCTTC
few	TRBJ1-2	.	TRBV12-3/TRBV12-4	CASSDQGRNGYTF	TGTGCCAGCAGCGATCAAGGACGAAATGGCTACACCTTC
many	TRBJ2-7	.	TRBV30	CAWSTGYYEQYF	TGTGCCTGGAGTACCGGGTACTACGAGCAGTACTTC
many	TRBJ2-5	.	TRBV15	CATSRDTIGQETQYF	TGTGCCACCAGCAGAGATACCATTGGTCAAGAGACCCAGTACTTC
many	TRBJ2-5	.	TRBV20-1	CSAVGTEETQYF	TGCAGTGCTGTCGGGACTGAAGAGACCCAGTACTTC